This TCR beta chain was sequenced in a study of CXCR4 blockade with PD-1 therapy in pancreatic cancer (dated by TCRdb to between 2018 and 2020). About the full investigation: Multiplex immunohistochemistry and TCRbeta immunosequencing of resected pancreatic ductal adenocarcinoma were combined in the study with ex vivo slice culture in which PD-1 and CXCR4 blockade were tested. To look at intratumoral heterogeneity, the researchers TCR-sequenced two geographically distinct regions from each of several tumors. The investigation overall reported the following: Tumors had clonal expansion, with a mean productive clonality of about 0.15 compared with roughly 0.05 in healthy blood, yet clonality showed no correlation with survival. A strong correlation was found between the frequency of an amino acid clone and the number of distinct nucleotide rearrangements encoding that clone, which suggests convergent selection driven by common tumor antigens. Only TCRbeta chains were sequenced, so true antigen-specificity overlap of convergent dominant clones remained unconfirmed pending paired alpha-beta single-cell sequencing.

Taken from cysteine to phenylalanine, the CDR3 has 15 residues. Here the CDR3 DNA is all that survives: 45 bases in frame from base 1. Trimming costs V 6 bases and J 1 base, and their ends lie 13 bases apart. The immunoSEQ Assay at Adaptive Biotechnologies was used to immunosequence TCRbeta CDR3 regions from the extracted DNA. Per the source publication's procedure: To measure the absolute abundance of each unique TCRbeta CDR3, the sequences were collapsed and filtered. Clonality was defined as 1 minus Pielou's evenness, computed on productive in-frame rearrangements only. Regional overlap tracked the top 100 nucleotide rearrangements across paired samples, with Morisita index comparing paired versus unrelated samples. The immunoSEQ Rearrangement Details tool was used to assess convergence of nucleotide rearrangements onto identical amino acid sequences. What TCRdb holds here is the immuneACCESS table cut down to in-frame rearrangements. Part of the clones is not present; checked against another copy, under half of the missing clones reflect an unresolved V gene, and the others are unexplained. The DNA gave D and trimming, while V, J and clone size come from that table. The sample contains approximately 17,000 clones, 72% of them found a single time. Clones ranked in the top ten supply less than 6% of the sample.

As concerns this clone: Its antigen is unknown. Per-base quality was not reported, and no clone a single base away is much larger than it.

The patients who supplied the archived tumor blocks had received no neoadjuvant therapy before resection. The preserved-tissue arm of the study used roughly 30 surgical resection samples from 24 previously untreated pancreatic ductal adenocarcinoma patients. DNA for the resection arm was extracted from ten 5-micron curls of FFPE tumor cut next to the multiplex immunohistochemistry slide. Source material: tumor tissue. The chain couples TRBV23-1 to TRBJ2-1, with the D gene too uncertain to name. TRBV23-1 counts as an open reading frame of uncertain function. This clonotype was sampled from a human donor with pancreatic ductal adenocarcinoma. The CDR3 has the sequence CASSPRRLSYNEQFF. The bases are TGCGCCAGCAGCCCCAGACGTCTTTCCTACAATGAGCAGTTCTTC.